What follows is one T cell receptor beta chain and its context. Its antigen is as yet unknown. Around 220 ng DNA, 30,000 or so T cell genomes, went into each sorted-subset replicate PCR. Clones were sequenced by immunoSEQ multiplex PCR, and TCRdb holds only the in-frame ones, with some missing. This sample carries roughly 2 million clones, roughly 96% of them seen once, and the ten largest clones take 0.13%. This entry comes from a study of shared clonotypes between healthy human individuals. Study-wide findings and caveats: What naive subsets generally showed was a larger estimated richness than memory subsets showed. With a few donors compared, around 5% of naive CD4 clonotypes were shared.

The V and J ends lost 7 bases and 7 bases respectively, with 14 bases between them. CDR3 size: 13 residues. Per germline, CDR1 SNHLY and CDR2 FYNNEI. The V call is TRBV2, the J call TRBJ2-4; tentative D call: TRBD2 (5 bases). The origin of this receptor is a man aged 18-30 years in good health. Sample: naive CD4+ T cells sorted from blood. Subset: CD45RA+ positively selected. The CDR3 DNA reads TGTGCCAGCACCCGGGGAGAGCTGAACATTCAGTACTTC. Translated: CASTRGELNIQYF.